These 3 T cell receptor beta chains originate from one sample sequenced in a study of beta chain features in type 1 diabetes (dated by TCRdb to the late 2010s). The library came from the immunoSEQ multiplex PCR assay. The High Capacity cDNA Reverse Transcription Kit was used to reverse transcribe all of the isolated RNA, meaning that expressed TCRB transcripts were what got sequenced. Here the immuneACCESS table is served through TCRdb, limited to in-frame sequences with V and J called. Missing clones are a known gap in these copies; in checked studies unresolved V genes cover under half, and the rest lacks a known reason. The sample has 130,000 or so clones on record, roughly 10% of them singletons. In total, the top ten clones hold almost 0.65% of the sample. Sequenced material: central memory CD4+ T cells from blood. The receptors shown here come from a woman in her forties in good health.

V and J are TRBV11-2 and TRBJ1-1; D perhaps matches TRBD1 (6 bases). The V end lost 5 bases, the J end lost 11 bases, and 15 bases lay between the germline ends. This CDR3 comprises 12 residues. Germline V gene lookup returns CDR1 SGHAT and CDR2 FQNNGV. The CDR3 nucleotides read TGTGCCAGCAGCCCAGGGGATAAGAGCGCTTTCTTT. Protein: CASSPGDKSAFF.

This clone has ten or more counts. This chain links TRBV5-4 with TRBJ2-1; D is uncertain. CDR1 is SGHNT and CDR2 is YYREEE in the germline V gene (reference sequence). The CDR3 length is 13 residues. With 3 bases removed from V and 4 bases from J, the gap between germline ends came to 8 bases. For the CDR3, the DNA is TGTGCCAGCAGCTCCCAGAATTACAATGAGCAGTTCTTC. Its protein product is CASSSQNYNEQFF.

Here the CDR3 DNA reads TGTGCCAGCAGCTCGAGACAGGGCGGCCGTGGACGAAACACCATATATTTT. This codes for CASSSRQGGRGRNTIYF. The chain combines TRBV7-2 with TRBJ1-3; 7 nucleotides align to TRBD1. Germline V lookup: CDR1 SGHTA, CDR2 FQGNSA. The CDR3 has 17 amino acids. With 4 bases clipped from V and 5 bases from J, the junction kept 14 bases outside the gene matches.